The sequence of this T cell receptor beta chain was determined in a study of cytomegalovirus exposure and HLA in healthy donors. A multiplex PCR was run with 60 Vbeta primers and 13 Jbeta primers. The protocol was immunoSEQ multiplex PCR, while the TCRdb copy is restricted to in-frame clones and leaves out a portion. The profile covers 150,000 to 200,000 clones, with almost 80% appearing a single time and less than 8% taken by the ten largest. At the time of sampling, donors were nominally healthy, though unrecorded immune exposures were likely. Details on this clone: Its antigen is still unknown.

CDR1 is LNHNV and CDR2 is YYDKDF in the germline V gene (reference sequence). Trimming stripped 0 bases from V and 9 bases from J, with 15 bases between. This CDR3 spans 15 amino acids. The study's findings and limits: TRBV6-2, TRBV6-3 and some other V segments were excluded as indistinguishable. In a later analysis, an Asian-associated ancestry cluster reportedly showed fewer N-insertions than the roughly 700-donor mean. Information on immune exposure was restricted to one variable (CMV serostatus).

Source material: PBMCs. This TCR derives from a man aged 35-49 years in good health and CMV-seropositive. The chain carries TRBV15 and TRBJ1-5; TRBD1 might be the D (5 bases). CDR3 nucleotide sequence: TGTGCCACCAGCAGAGATCAGGGCACCGGCATGCCCCAGCATTTT. Residues: CATSRDQGTGMPQHF.